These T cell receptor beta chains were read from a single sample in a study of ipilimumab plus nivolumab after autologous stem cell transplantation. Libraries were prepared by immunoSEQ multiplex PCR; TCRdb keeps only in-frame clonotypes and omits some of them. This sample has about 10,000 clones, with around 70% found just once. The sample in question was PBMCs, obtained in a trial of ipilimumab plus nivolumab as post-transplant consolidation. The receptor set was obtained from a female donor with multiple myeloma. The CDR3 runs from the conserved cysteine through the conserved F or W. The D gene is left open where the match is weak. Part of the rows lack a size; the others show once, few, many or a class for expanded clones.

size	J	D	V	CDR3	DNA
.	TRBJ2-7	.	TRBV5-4	CASSSLGDSRPYEQYF	TGTGCCAGCAGTTCCCTCGGGGACTCTAGGCCCTACGAGCAGTACTTC
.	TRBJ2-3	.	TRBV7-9	CASSLGGWGTDTQYF	TGTGCCAGCAGCCTGGGCGGTTGGGGGACAGATACGCAGTATTTT
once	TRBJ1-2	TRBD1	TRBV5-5	CASRRTRDRVHYTF	TGTGCCAGCAGGCGAACCCGGGACAGGGTTCATTACACCTTC
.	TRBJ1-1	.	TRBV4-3	CASSQDLRGVNTEAFF	TGCGCCAGCAGCCAAGATCTCCGCGGGGTGAACACTGAAGCTTTCTTT
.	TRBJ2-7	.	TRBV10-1	CASSERTDLGEQYF	TGCGCCAGCAGTGAGAGAACCGACCTAGGGGAGCAGTACTTC
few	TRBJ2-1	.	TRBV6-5	CASSYGIYNEQFF	TGTGCCAGCAGTTACGGGATCTACAATGAGCAGTTCTTC
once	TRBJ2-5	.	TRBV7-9	CASSPSGYQETQYF	TGTGCCAGCAGCCCTTCGGGGTACCAAGAGACCCAGTACTTC
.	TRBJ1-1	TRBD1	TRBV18	CASSPPIGTGGTTEAFF	TGTGCCAGCTCACCACCGATTGGGACAGGGGGTACCACTGAAGCTTTCTTT
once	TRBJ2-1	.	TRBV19	CASSIWPGDEQFF	TGTGCCAGTAGTATATGGCCGGGGGATGAGCAGTTCTTC
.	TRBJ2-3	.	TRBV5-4	CASSEDGRAENTQYF	TGTGCCAGCAGCGAGGACGGACGAGCCGAGAATACGCAGTATTTT
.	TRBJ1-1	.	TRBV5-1	CASSRERGRGTEAFF	TGCGCCAGCAGTCGAGAACGGGGGCGTGGCACTGAAGCTTTCTTT
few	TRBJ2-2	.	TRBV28	CASLNAGSTGELFF	TGTGCCAGCCTCAACGCGGGGTCCACCGGGGAGCTGTTTTTT
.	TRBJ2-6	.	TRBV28	CASSSHPGANVLTF	TGTGCCAGCAGTTCCCACCCCGGGGCCAACGTCCTGACTTTC
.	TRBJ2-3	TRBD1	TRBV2	CASRTGNWDTQYF	TGTGCCAGCAGGACAGGGAATTGGGATACGCAGTATTTT
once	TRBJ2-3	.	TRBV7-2	CASSVLGAGATDTQYF	TGTGCCAGCAGCGTGCTCGGAGCGGGCGCCACAGATACGCAGTATTTT
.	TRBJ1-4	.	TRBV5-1	CASSSNPNEKLFF	TGCGCCAGCAGCTCAAATCCTAATGAAAAACTGTTTTTT
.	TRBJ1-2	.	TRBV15	CATSRRAVSGYTF	TGTGCCACCAGCAGACGCGCAGTCTCTGGCTACACCTTC
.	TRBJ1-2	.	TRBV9	CASSGDQGLRGYTF	TGTGCCAGCAGCGGAGACCAGGGGTTGCGGGGCTACACCTTC